This T cell receptor (beta chain) was recovered during a study of T cells of healthy individuals. From the 5' RACE reads, TCRdb called clonotypes with MiXCR, one entry per CDR3 protein. The data contain some 100,000 distinct CDR3 sequences, approximately 15% of them singletons. The V end was cut by 2 bases, the J end by 1 base, with 5 bases between. The CDR3 has 13 residues. Germline lookup yields CDR1 ENHRY and CDR2 SYGVKD. The rearrangement joins TRBV10-3 to TRBJ1-1; D is ambiguous. The sequence was obtained from a human donor in good health. CDR3 sequence: CAISETANTEAFF. CDR3 nucleotide sequence: TGTGCCATCAGTGAGACAGCGAACACTGAAGCTTTCTTT.